This entry describes one T cell receptor (beta chain). These data come from a study of cytomegalovirus exposure and HLA in healthy donors. The CDR3 is 19 amino acids. From germline, CDR1 is LGHNA and CDR2 YNFKEQ. V trimming: 4 bases; J trimming: 14 bases; junction bases outside the gene matches: 26. Assay used: immunoSEQ multiplex PCR; TCRdb lists only in-frame clones, some missing. The table shows 150,000 or so clones, with less than 90% occurring only once. V usage is TRBV4-2 and J usage is TRBJ2-1, with TRBD2 matching 10 bases. Sequenced: PBMCs. The receptor was derived from a man between 18 and 29 years old in good health and CMV-seropositive. CDR3 sequence (DNA): TGTGCCAGCAGCCGGGCTGAGGTCAGCGGGGGGGCGGTTTTGAGAGGCGAGTTCTTC. Protein sequence: CASSRAEVSGGAVLRGEFF.